This entry lists 11 T cell receptor beta chains sequenced from one sample in a study of T cells in Graves' hyperthyroidism and ophthalmopathy. From RNA transcripts, TCR beta CDR3 regions were amplified. The TCR CDR3 first-round RT-PCR relied on the HTBI primer set. TCRdb used MiXCR to reprocess the multiplex PCR reads, holding one entry per CDR3 protein. The sample comprises about 560,000 distinct CDR3 sequences, roughly 17% of which are singletons, and around 18% rests with the top ten. Sequenced: blood. These receptors came from a woman aged 18 to 35 with Graves' hyperthyroidism.

V is TRBV18 and J is TRBJ1-2; no firm D call. The CDR3 consists of 15 residues. Germline assignment: CDR1 KGHSH and CDR2 LQKENI. V lost 0 bases, J lost 3 bases, and 11 bases lay in between. The CDR3 sequence: CASSPPGSKYYGYTF. The CDR3 nucleotides read TGTGCCAGCTCACCACCGGGTTCGAAGTACTATGGCTACACCTTC.

This clonotype was seen more than once but under ten times. J is TRBJ1-4 and V is TRBV19, with D perhaps matching TRBD1 (6 bases). This CDR3 is built from 15 residues. Trimming took off 5 bases at V and 5 bases at J, with 15 bases between the two ends. The germline V gene encodes CDR1 LNHDA and CDR2 SQIVND (reference sequence). Written as DNA, the CDR3 is TGTGCCAGTAGTCGCGGACAGTTCTCAAATGAAAAACTGTTTTTT. This translates into CASSRGQFSNEKLFF.

The CDR3, as DNA: TGCAGTGCTGAGAGCGGGAGCGGGATAGATACGCAGTATTTT. This translates into CSAESGSGIDTQYF. This chain connects TRBV20-1 to TRBJ2-3; 8 bases fit TRBD2. CDR1 is DFQATT, CDR2 SNEGSKA, per germline (reference sequence). The CDR3 contains 14 residues. V shed 5 bases, J shed 5 bases, and the junction held 9 bases outside the gene matches.

This clonotype was counted only a few times. The chain joins TRBV29-1 to TRBJ1-5, with a weak D call TRBD1 (6 bases). Trimming pared 4 bases from V and 7 bases from J, leaving 20 bases between. The CDR3 spans 15 residues. The germline V gene has CDR1 SQVTM and CDR2 ANQGSEA. CDR3 region: CSVAMVAGALQPQHF. The DNA for the CDR3 is TGCAGCGTTGCAATGGTGGCGGGGGCCCTCCAGCCCCAGCATTTT.

This clonotype appeared many times. The rearrangement links TRBV12-3 or TRBV12-4 to TRBJ2-5; the match to TRBD1 covers 8 bases. This CDR3 spans 13 amino acids. Unmatched junction bases numbered 8, after V lost 9 bases and J lost 5 bases. DNA for the CDR3: TGTGCCAGTGGAAGCAGGGGGCGTGAGACCCAGTACTTC. This codes for CASGSRGRETQYF.

This clonotype was observed many times. This chain links TRBV2 with TRBJ1-2; the D is unclear. The ends were cut back, 1 base at V and 4 bases at J, with 19 bases in the middle. From germline, CDR1 is SNHLY and CDR2 FYNNEI. The CDR3 length is 17 residues. DNA for the CDR3: TGTGCCAGCAGTGAAGTTTTATTGCGGACTCCTAGCTATGGCTACACCTTC. It translates to CASSEVLLRTPSYGYTF.

This chain links TRBV24-1 with TRBJ2-2; D gene unclear. Trimming left V 1 base short and J 6 bases short, with 5 bases between. CDR3 length equals 13 residues. CDR1 is KGHDR and CDR2 is SFDVKD in the germline V gene. CDR3 DNA sequence: TGTGCCACCAGTGATTTAATTCCCGGGGAGCTGTTTTTT. Its protein is CATSDLIPGELFF.

V usage is TRBV6-1 and J usage is TRBJ2-7; the D is unclear. Germline loops: CDR1 MNHNS, CDR2 SASEGT. The CDR3 consists of 12 residues. V was pared by 5 bases and J by 4 bases, with 9 bases between. CDR3 sequence reads: CASSHGLYEQYF. CDR3 in DNA: TGTGCCAGCAGTCACGGCCTTTACGAGCAGTACTTC.

In this sample, this clonotype turned up many times. The chain has TRBV5-1 and TRBJ2-3, with 8 positions matching TRBD1. The length of the CDR3 is 14 residues. The trim removed 5 bases at V and 1 base at J, leaving 3 bases unmatched. Germline V gene data show CDR1 as SGHRS and CDR2 as YFSETQ. CDR3 nucleotides: TGCGCCAGCAGACCGGGACAGGGCACAGATACGCAGTATTTT. It codes for CASRPGQGTDTQYF.

This clonotype was observed at least ten times. This sequence joins TRBV18 and TRBJ2-1; D is undetermined. CDR3 length equals 12 residues. V shed 3 bases and J shed 5 bases, with 5 bases lying between them. Germline values: CDR1 KGHSH, CDR2 LQKENI. Here the CDR3 reads CASSPNDNEQFF. CDR3 nucleotides: TGTGCCAGCTCACCTAATGACAATGAGCAGTTCTTC.

This clonotype turned up a few times. The gene calls are TRBV6-1 and TRBJ1-1; weak D call: TRBD1 (5 bases). Between the trimmed V and J ends, which lost 5 bases and 9 bases, there was a span of 13 bases. CDR1 is MNHNS and CDR2 is SASEGT in the germline V gene. This CDR3 has 12 residues. The CDR3 protein is CASSPAGGKAFF. The CDR3 DNA follows: TGTGCCAGCAGTCCAGCTGGGGGGAAAGCTTTCTTT.